These 18 T cell receptor gamma chains share one sample of origin, sequenced in a study of Vδ1+ human thymocytes. The study, taken as a whole, reports: In the thymus, TRG and TRD repertoires looked highly polyclonal with Gaussian CDR3 lengths.

The antigens of these receptors remain unknown. The template was reverse-transcribed extracted RNA. The CDR3 regions were amplified by multiplex PCR from V-gene primers to a constant-region primer. With CATT, TCRdb re-called clones from the multiplex PCR reads. The top ten hold approximately 1.5% of the sample, which has 6,500 to 10,000 gamma-chain clones, approximately 55% seen once. Sequences were obtained from Vdelta1+ gamma-delta thymocytes from the thymus. Subset indicated: FACS-sorted CD3+ TCRalphabeta- TCRVdelta1+ TCRVdelta2- thymocytes. Receptors were obtained from a girl in the first two years of life who had congenital heart surgery.

With regard to this clone: Other DNA sequences in the same sample also yield this CDR3. The chain links TRGV9 to TRGJ1 or TRGJ2. The J gene, absent from TCRdb, was called here by matching the DNA to germline. This CDR3 is built from 13 residues. V was pared by 4 bases and J by 0 bases, with 3 bases of the junction left unmatched. Germline-derived CDR1 and CDR2 are GITISATS and ISYDGTV (reference sequence). The CDR3 DNA follows: TGTGCCTTGTGGGACGAGAATTATTATAAGAAACTCTTT. Amino acid sequence: CALWDENYYKKLF.

J is TRGJ1 or TRGJ2 and V is TRGV4. The junction had 8 bases not matched to a gene; V was cut back by 0 bases and J by 9 bases. CDR3 length equals 13 residues. Germline CDR1 EGSTGY, CDR2 YDSYTSSV. CDR3 residues: CATWDGRVGKKLF. The CDR3 DNA reads TGTGCCACCTGGGATGGGCGAGTGGGTAAGAAACTCTTT.

The chain employs TRGV2 and TRGJ1 or TRGJ2. The J gene, missing from TCRdb, was assigned here through DNA to germline matching. The CDR3 is made up of 13 amino acids. V shed 2 bases and J 10 bases; nucleotides not matched to a gene: 11. Germline CDR1 and CDR2: EGSNGY and YDSYNSKV. Here the CDR3 reads CATWDVRARKKLF. The CDR3 bases are TGTGCCACCTGGGACGTCCGGGCCAGGAAGAAACTCTTT.

This clone turned up a few times. The chain employs TRGV5 and TRGJ1 or TRGJ2. Germline V gene data show CDR1 as VINAFY and CDR2 as YDVSNSKD. After removal of 0 bases from V and 11 bases from J, the junction contained 7 bases not matched to a gene. The CDR3 is 12 amino acids. The CDR3 spells CATWDRRTQKLF. CDR3 nucleotides: TGTGCCACCTGGGACAGGCGAACGCAGAAACTCTTT.

This rearrangement joins TRGV3 to TRGJ1 or TRGJ2. CDR1 VTNTFY and CDR2 YDVSTARD come from the germline V gene (reference sequence). The junction had 0 bases not matched to a gene; V was cut back by 3 bases and J by 7 bases. CDR3 length: 10 amino acids. In DNA, the CDR3 is TGTGCCACCTGGGACTATAAGAAACTCTTT. As protein: CATWDYKKLF.

Details on this clone: The junction and the germline gene differ at one end; a read error may be behind it. The chain carries TRGV4 and TRGJP2. Matching the DNA to germline supplied the J gene, which TCRdb does not give. From germline, CDR1 is EGSTGY and CDR2 YDSYTSSV. The CDR3 spans 16 residues. The CDR3 loop is CAAWDGIRRSDWIKTF. The CDR3 coding sequence is TGTGCCGCCTGGGATGGGATTAGGCGTAGTGATTGGATCAAGACGTTT.

The chain joins TRGV4 to TRGJ1 or TRGJ2. Because TCRdb records no J gene, it was assigned here through a match of the DNA to germline. The J segment lost 3 bases and the V segment lost 9 bases, leaving 14 bases of the junction unmatched. The CDR3 contains 14 residues. From germline, CDR1 is EGSTGY and CDR2 YDSYTSSV. For the CDR3, the DNA is TGTGCCACCCGCCAAAGTAGTCGTTATTATAAGAAACTCTTT. Its protein is CATRQSSRYYKKLF.

The chain employs TRGV3 and TRGJP2. The length of the CDR3 is 15 residues. With 2 bases clipped from V and 5 bases from J, the junction kept 8 bases outside the gene matches. Germline values: CDR1 VTNTFY, CDR2 YDVSTARD (reference sequence). CDR3 sequence reads: CATWDILESDWIKTF. CDR3 bases: TGTGCCACCTGGGACATCCTGGAGAGTGATTGGATCAAGACGTTT.

V is TRGV3 and J is TRGJ1 or TRGJ2. In germline, CDR1 is VTNTFY, CDR2 YDVSTARD (reference sequence). The CDR3 consists of 14 residues. J lost 7 bases, V lost 0 bases, and 9 bases had no gene match. The CDR3 nucleotides read TGTGCCACCTGGGACAGGCGAGGAGACTATAAGAAACTCTTT. The encoded protein is CATWDRRGDYKKLF.

This clone was counted only a few times. The chain couples TRGV8 to TRGJ1 or TRGJ2. This CDR3 comprises 11 residues. V lost 0 bases to trimming and J lost 11 bases; unmatched junction nucleotides: 4. Germline V gene data show CDR1 as VENAVY and CDR2 as YDSYNSRV. The CDR3 nucleotides read TGTGCCACCTGGGATAGGCGCCAGAAACTCTTT. Translating gives CATWDRRQKLF.

The chain is built from TRGV8 and TRGJP2. TCRdb leaves out the J gene; it was filled in here by matching the DNA to germline. The V segment lost 1 base and the J segment 7 bases; nucleotides outside the gene matches: 0. Per the germline V gene, CDR1 is VENAVY and CDR2 is YDSYNSRV. The CDR3 spans 12 residues. Here the CDR3 DNA reads TGTGCCACCTGGGATAGTGATTGGATCAAGACGTTT. The encoded protein is CATWDSDWIKTF.

The chain recombines TRGV3 with TRGJP2. The J gene, not given by TCRdb, was assigned here from a germline match of the nucleotide sequence. In germline, CDR1 is VTNTFY, CDR2 YDVSTARD (reference sequence). V lost 5 bases and J lost 0; bases outside the gene matches: 6. The CDR3 loop spans 15 amino acids. The CDR3 here is CATWGPYSSDWIKTF. DNA of the CDR3: TGTGCCACCTGGGGCCCTTATAGTAGTGATTGGATCAAGACGTTT.

Only a few counts were recorded for this clone. This rearrangement joins TRGV3 to TRGJ1 or TRGJ2. No J gene is reported in TCRdb; it was inferred here by comparing the DNA with germline. V lost 0 bases to trimming and J lost 11 bases; unmatched junction nucleotides: 10. Germline V CDR1 and CDR2: VTNTFY, YDVSTARD (reference sequence). CDR3 length: 13 amino acids. CDR3 nucleotide sequence: TGTGCCACCTGGGACAGGCTCCTTTCTGAGAAACTCTTT. Translated: CATWDRLLSEKLF.

V gene TRGV4 combines with J gene TRGJ1 or TRGJ2. The J gene, not given by TCRdb, was assigned here from a germline match of the nucleotide sequence. Germline values: CDR1 EGSTGY, CDR2 YDSYTSSV. Trimming took 4 bases from V and 8 from J; bases not matched to a gene: 11. The CDR3 spans 13 residues. This CDR3 reads CATWDGPEDKKLF. The CDR3 region has the DNA TGTGCCACCTGGGACGGCCCCGAAGATAAGAAACTCTTT.

Regarding this clone: At the DNA level, this CDR3 is encoded by other sequences in the same sample as well. The chain carries TRGV4 and TRGJ1 or TRGJ2. TCRdb is silent on the J gene; assignment here came from matching the DNA to germline. Germline CDR1 EGSTGY, CDR2 YDSYTSSV. With 3 bases clipped from V and 1 base from J, the junction kept 3 bases outside the gene matches. The CDR3 consists of 13 residues. The CDR3 protein is CATWDLNYYKKLF. CDR3 nucleotide sequence: TGTGCCACCTGGGATCTAAATTATTATAAGAAACTCTTT.

The chain uses TRGV4 and TRGJ1 or TRGJ2. The J gene was missing in TCRdb and was found by matching the end of the DNA to germline. This CDR3 region has 13 residues. J lost 5 bases, V lost 0 bases, and 4 bases had no gene match. CDR1 and CDR2 from the germline V gene are EGSTGY and YDSYTSSV. The CDR3 region is CATWDGVNYKKLF. CDR3 in DNA: TGTGCCACCTGGGATGGGGTAAATTATAAGAAACTCTTT.

V is TRGV9 and J is TRGJ1 or TRGJ2. Here the J gene came from matching the DNA to germline, since TCRdb omits it. Germline lookup yields CDR1 GITISATS and CDR2 ISYDGTV (reference sequence). This CDR3 has 16 residues. V lost 3 bases to trimming and J lost 2 bases; unmatched junction nucleotides: 13. The chain's CDR3 is CALWEIPFTYYYKKLF. The CDR3 bases are TGTGCCTTGTGGGAGATCCCCTTTACTTATTATTATAAGAAACTCTTT.

This clone was seen more than once but under ten times. The sample holds other DNA sequences that translate to the same CDR3. The chain has TRGV9 and TRGJ1 or TRGJ2. TCRdb carries no J gene annotation; the J gene was assigned here by matching the DNA with germline. Germline V gene lookup returns CDR1 GITISATS and CDR2 ISYDGTV (reference sequence). Unmatched junction bases numbered 6, after V lost 0 bases and J lost 7 bases. The CDR3 runs 13 residues. CDR3 sequence (DNA): TGTGCCTTGTGGGAGGTGCGAAGGTATAAGAAACTCTTT. This translates into CALWEVRRYKKLF.